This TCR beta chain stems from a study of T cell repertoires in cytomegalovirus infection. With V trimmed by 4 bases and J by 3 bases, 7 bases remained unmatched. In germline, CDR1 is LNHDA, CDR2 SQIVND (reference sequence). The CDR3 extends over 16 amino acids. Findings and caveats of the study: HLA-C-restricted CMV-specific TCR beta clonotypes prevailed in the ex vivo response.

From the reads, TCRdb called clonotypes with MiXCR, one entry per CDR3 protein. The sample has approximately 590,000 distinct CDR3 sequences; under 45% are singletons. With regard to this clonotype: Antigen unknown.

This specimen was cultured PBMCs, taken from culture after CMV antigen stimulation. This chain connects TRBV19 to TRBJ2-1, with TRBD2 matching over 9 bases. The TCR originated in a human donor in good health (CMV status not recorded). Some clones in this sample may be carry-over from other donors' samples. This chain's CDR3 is CASSTLKTSGYNEQFF. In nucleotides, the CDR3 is TGTGCCAGTAGTACCCTGAAGACTAGCGGCTACAATGAGCAGTTCTTC.